This T cell receptor beta chain was documented in a study of cytomegalovirus exposure and HLA in healthy donors. PCR amplification relied on 60 Vbeta primers (plus 13 Jbeta primers). Assay: immunoSEQ multiplex PCR; the TCRdb copy retains only in-frame clones and omits some. The repertoire consists of about 160,000 clones, with about 60% occurring once and the leading ten covering approximately 6.6%. Whole-study findings and limits: Specificity for CMV antigens was confirmed in vitro for a few of the CMV-associated chains. It was about 180 TCR beta chains that were listed as cytomegalovirus-associated. Data from an earlier analysis indicated that most TCR beta V segments were productive either about 90% or about 30% of the time. Per published accounts, TCR beta sequences correctly predicted the HLA-A and HLA-B alleles of most subjects.

As to this clone: Its antigen remains unidentified.

The CDR3 is made up of 14 amino acids. Germline trimming cut 6 bases from V and 8 bases from J; bases unmatched to any gene: 7. The germline CDR1 and CDR2 sequences are SEHNR and FQNEAQ (reference sequence). The genes are TRBV7-9 and TRBJ1-4; TRBD1 agrees at 9 bases. This clonotype originated in a woman aged 55-69 years in good health and CMV-seropositive. Sequencing input: PBMCs. The CDR3 region has the DNA TGTGCCAGCAGACCGACAGGGGGAGAAGAAAAACTGTTTTTT. Translation: CASRPTGGEEKLFF.